A selection of T cell receptor beta chains follows, all from one sample in a study of PD-L1 blockade in urothelial cancer. The repertoire was sequenced with immunoSEQ multiplex PCR; TCRdb's copy has only in-frame clones and lacks some. Here the sample spans almost 90,000 clones, around 83% being singletons. The source was PBMCs, collected around atezolizumab (anti-PD-L1) treatment. The receptors derive from a man aged 55 to 70 with urothelial cancer. CDR3s include the opening cysteine and the closing phenylalanine or tryptophan. The order of the fields is CDR3 length, V gene, clone size, J gene, CDR3 protein. Part of the rows lack a size; the others show once, few, many or a class for expanded clones.

>15|TRBV6-6|-|TRBJ1-5
CASSKGQGASQPQHF
>13|TRBV6-5|-|TRBJ1-3
CASSWQGWDTIYF
>15|TRBV7-8|-|TRBJ1-2
CASSRVPTDDYGYTF
>13|TRBV27|-|TRBJ2-2
CASSLSRVGELFF
>15|TRBV28|-|TRBJ1-1
CASSDRTGGNTEAFF
>13|TRBV18|-|TRBJ1-5
CASSPREDQPQHF
>17|TRBV2|-|TRBJ2-3
CASSVLAGGPVTDTQYF
>14|TRBV5-6|-|TRBJ2-5
CASSPAGGRETQYF
>16|TRBV5-1|-|TRBJ2-5
CASSPTPGLAGETQYF
>14|TRBV2|-|TRBJ2-7
CASNSQRGYYEQYF
>15|TRBV9|few|TRBJ1-3
CASSVAEGGGNTIYF
>13|TRBV30|-|TRBJ1-1
CAWARGRDTEAFF
>13|TRBV6-1|-|TRBJ2-3
CATGTSGTDTQYF
>16|TRBV11-2|-|TRBJ2-4
CASSLERGLAKNIQYF
>18|TRBV13|once|TRBJ2-6
CASSLRLAGGSGANVLTF
>16|TRBV9|-|TRBJ2-2
CASSVRNLLNTGELFF
>14|TRBV11-2|-|TRBJ1-1
CASSLDRGGTEAFF
>15|TRBV28|-|TRBJ1-2
CASSTHGQGLSGYTF
>15|TRBV11-2|-|TRBJ2-1
CASSLDTTGQDEQFF
>12|TRBV11-2|-|TRBJ2-3
CASSLVGNTQYF
>17|TRBV19|-|TRBJ2-2
CASSISTPALNTGELFF
>15|TRBV5-1|-|TRBJ1-4
CASSLAGDRGEKLFF
>17|TRBV19|-|TRBJ2-1
CASSIREGLSSYNEQFF
>11|TRBV20-1|-|TRBJ2-5
CSAIAWETQYF
>14|TRBV5-1|-|TRBJ2-7
CASSLWLTEYEQYF
>14|TRBV2|-|TRBJ2-5
CASISGTSGETQYF
>15|TRBV5-4|-|TRBJ1-4
CASSPGTGGREKLFF
>14|TRBV7-8|-|TRBJ2-3
CASSLGIGADTQYF
>16|TRBV5-1|-|TRBJ2-7
CASSLIPGQGSYEQYF
>12|TRBV2|few|TRBJ2-7
CASSAGTYEQYF
>15|TRBV19|-|TRBJ1-6
CASSNIGGTGSPLHF
>13|TRBV6-1|-|TRBJ1-2
CASRSLQGSGYTF
>14|TRBV5-1|-|TRBJ2-1
CASSMTGSYNEQFF
>14|TRBV6-5|-|TRBJ2-1
CASSTSGRGNEQFF
>16|TRBV5-4|-|TRBJ1-4
CASSLGVGAGNEKLFF
>15|TRBV2|-|TRBJ2-2
CASSGSGRVTGELFF
>15|TRBV9|-|TRBJ2-3
CASSVGTSKQDTQYF
>14|TRBV6-4|-|TRBJ1-2
CASSNPTGLGGYTF
>16|TRBV2|few|TRBJ2-7
CASSEWTGLVTAEQYF
>13|TRBV28|-|TRBJ1-2
CASTLTGPYGYTF
>14|TRBV1|-|TRBJ2-1
CTSSPSRWDNEQFF
>15|TRBV27|few|TRBJ2-2
CASSIDRITTGELFF